This T cell receptor beta chain was identified during a study of blood T cell repertoires in COVID-19. Sequencing used immunoSEQ multiplex PCR; TCRdb keeps in-frame clones, though not all of them. The table lists about 320,000 clones, 89% of them singletons. Germline assignment: CDR1 SNHLY and CDR2 FYNNEI. The CDR3 has 13 residues. Trimming removed 11 bases from V and 3 bases from J; junction bases left unmatched: 10. This TCR derives from a man in his sixties who had recovered from COVID-19. Material: PBMCs or T cells enriched from blood (not recorded which). The chain couples TRBV2 to TRBJ2-7; 7 nucleotides agree with TRBD1. CDR3 sequence: CAGGHRDSYEQYF. CDR3 in DNA: TGTGCCGGGGGTCACCGGGACAGCTACGAGCAGTACTTC.